A selection of T cell receptor beta chains follows, all from one sample in a study of human T cells and chemical hapten exposure. TCRdb called the RACE reads again in MiXCR, with one record for every CDR3 protein. Of around 76,000 distinct CDR3 sequences listed, approximately 10% are singletons. The sequences come from whole blood, collected in connection with sensitization to the hapten diphenylcyclopropenone (DPC). The source is a woman aged 60-75 years with alopecia areata. Some clones in this sample may be carry-over from other donors' samples. CDR3s include the opening cysteine and the closing phenylalanine or tryptophan. Fields, in order: clone size, D gene, J gene, V gene, CDR3 DNA, CDR3 protein. A D gene is named only where the DNA matches it firmly. Size is omitted from some rows. Given values are once, few, many or a class for expanded clones.

few,NA,TRBJ1-1,TRBV18,TGTGCCAGCTCAGCCGGAGTATCGAACACTGAAGCTTTCTTT,CASSAGVSNTEAFF
NA,TRBD1,TRBJ2-3,TRBV6-6,TGTGCCAGCAGGTCCCCCACGGGACAGGGACAAGGAGATACGCAGTATTTT,CASRSPTGQGQGDTQYF
many,TRBD1,TRBJ1-1,TRBV10-3,TGTGCCATCAGTGAGGGGCAGGGGGCCACTGAAGCTTTCTTT,CAISEGQGATEAFF
NA,NA,TRBJ2-7,TRBV5-5,TGTGCCAGCAGCTTTGGCCCCTTAGCGGAGCAGTACTTC,CASSFGPLAEQYF
few,NA,TRBJ1-5,TRBV12-3/TRBV12-4,TGTGCCAGCAGTGGCGGATGGGCCCAGCATTTT,CASSGGWAQHF
NA,TRBD1,TRBJ2-3,TRBV10-2,TGCGCCAGCCAACAGGGGGTCCTGACAGATACGCAGTATTTT,CASQQGVLTDTQYF
few,NA,TRBJ1-1,TRBV29-1,TGCAGCGTTCGTCGAGACACTGAAGCTTTCTTT,CSVRRDTEAFF
NA,NA,TRBJ1-6,TRBV2,TGTGCCAGCGGTGCAGGGGCGGGAGATTCACCCCTCCACTTT,CASGAGAGDSPLHF
many,TRBD2,TRBJ2-3,TRBV20-1,TGCAGTGCTGGGGGGACTAGCGGAACAGATACGCAGTATTTT,CSAGGTSGTDTQYF
many,NA,TRBJ2-1,TRBV14,TGTGCCAGCAGCCAAAACTGGGGCGGTGAGCAGTTCTTC,CASSQNWGGEQFF
once,NA,TRBJ2-7,TRBV5-1,TGCGCCAGCAGCTCGGCAGGTTCCGGTGTGGGAGCCGAGCAGTACTTC,CASSSAGSGVGAEQYF
few,NA,TRBJ1-1,TRBV30,TGTGCCTGGAGTTTGGGGGGTAGCGGAGCTTTCTTT,CAWSLGGSGAFF
many,TRBD1,TRBJ1-6,TRBV20-1,TGCAGTGCTAGGAGAGGGAACAGACAGGGGGTCCCACCCCTCCACTTT,CSARRGNRQGVPPLHF
few,TRBD1,TRBJ2-1,TRBV27,TGTGCCAGCAGGAGGGACAGGGGAAATTACAATGAGCAGTTCTTC,CASRRDRGNYNEQFF
NA,NA,TRBJ2-1,TRBV29-1,TGCAGCGTTGCGAGGGGAAGGGCCTACAATGAGCAGTTCTTC,CSVARGRAYNEQFF
many,NA,TRBJ2-2,TRBV7-6,TGTGCCAGCAGCGGTATGAACACCGGGGAGCTGTTTTTT,CASSGMNTGELFF
NA,NA,TRBJ1-5,TRBV6-6,TGTGCCAGCAGTTCTCGTCAGCCCCAGCATTTT,CASSSRQPQHF
many,TRBD1,TRBJ1-5,TRBV19,TGTGCCACTACAGACAGGGGACCAGGGGGTCAGCCCCAGCATTTT,CATTDRGPGGQPQHF
few,NA,TRBJ1-1,TRBV27,TGTGCCAGCAGTTTAAGAACGGACACTGAAGCTTTCTTT,CASSLRTDTEAFF
NA,NA,TRBJ2-6,TRBV29-1,TGCAGCGTTTCTAAGGAGTCCAACGTCCTGACTTTC,CSVSKESNVLTF
NA,NA,TRBJ1-2,TRBV19,TGTGCCAGTAGTAAGGACAGTAACTATGGCTACACCTTC,CASSKDSNYGYTF
many,NA,TRBJ2-7,TRBV20-1,TGCAGTGCCACCCTAGGGGTCGGGGGCGCCTACGAGCAGTACTTC,CSATLGVGGAYEQYF
many,NA,TRBJ1-1,TRBV29-1,TGCAGCGTTGTCGGGGGATCGAACACTGAAGCTTTCTTT,CSVVGGSNTEAFF
few,TRBD1,TRBJ1-2,TRBV6-5,TGTGCCAGCAGTCAGTCCTTGGACAGGGGGATCAACTATGGCTACACCTTC,CASSQSLDRGINYGYTF
many,TRBD2,TRBJ2-3,TRBV3-1,TGTGCCAGCAGCCTCGGACTAGAAGTCACAGATACGCAGTATTTT,CASSLGLEVTDTQYF
few,NA,TRBJ1-6,TRBV5-1,TGCGCCAGCAGCCCCGCTCCCCCAGGAGGTGGTTCACCCCTCCACTTT,CASSPAPPGGGSPLHF
many,NA,TRBJ2-7,TRBV9,TGTGCCAGCAGCGTAGACGTCAACTCCTACGAGCAGTACTTC,CASSVDVNSYEQYF
NA,NA,TRBJ1-4,TRBV12-5,TGTGCTAGTGCCCCTGAAGGGGCGATTAATGAAAAACTGTTTTTT,CASAPEGAINEKLFF
NA,TRBD2,TRBJ2-1,TRBV7-9,TGTGCCAGCAGCGTAGAGCGGGGGGGCTGGTTCGATGAGCAGTTCTTC,CASSVERGGWFDEQFF
NA,TRBD1,TRBJ1-4,TRBV6-6,TGTGCCAGCCGGGGACAGGGTAATGAAAAACTGTTTTTT,CASRGQGNEKLFF
many,NA,TRBJ2-5,TRBV6-2/TRBV6-3,TGTGCCAGCAGACTACACAGGGCACAAGAGACCCAGTACTTC,CASRLHRAQETQYF
NA,NA,TRBJ2-1,TRBV7-6,TGTGCCAGCAGCTCAGGGTTTAATGAGCAGTTCTTC,CASSSGFNEQFF
few,NA,TRBJ2-3,TRBV30,TGTGCCTGGACGAAAAACACAGATACGCAGTATTTT,CAWTKNTDTQYF
many,NA,TRBJ1-3,TRBV2,TGTGCCGCGGCGAACCTGAACTCTGGAAACACCATATATTTT,CAAANLNSGNTIYF
few,NA,TRBJ2-7,TRBV7-2,TGTGCCAGCAGCTTAGTAGGAGGGGGCAACTCCTACGAGCAGTACTTC,CASSLVGGGNSYEQYF
NA,NA,TRBJ2-1,TRBV6-5,TGTGCCAGCAGACAGCAGGGGGGCAACAATGAGCAGTTCTTC,CASRQQGGNNEQFF
many,NA,TRBJ1-2,TRBV3-1,TGTGCCAGCAGCCAAGAGGGGATGGACTATGGCTACACCTTC,CASSQEGMDYGYTF
few,NA,TRBJ1-1,TRBV30,TGTGCCTGTGACACCGACAGGAACACTGAAGCTTTCTTT,CACDTDRNTEAFF
few,TRBD1,TRBJ2-5,TRBV10-2,TGCGCCAGCAGCTGGGGACAGCGCCAAGAGACCCAGTACTTC,CASSWGQRQETQYF
many,TRBD1,TRBJ2-3,TRBV10-3,TGTGCCATCAGTGAGGGACAGGGAGCAGATACGCAGTATTTT,CAISEGQGADTQYF
many,TRBD2,TRBJ2-7,TRBV5-5,TGTGCCAGCAGCTTCGTGCGGACTAGTCCCGAGCAGTACTTC,CASSFVRTSPEQYF
NA,TRBD2,TRBJ2-5,TRBV11-2,TGTGCCAGCAGCAAACGACTAGCGGGGGCGGAAGAGACCCAGTACTTC,CASSKRLAGAEETQYF
NA,TRBD2,TRBJ2-5,TRBV20-1,TGCAGTGCCAACAGCGGGGGGGCGGAGACCCAGTACTTC,CSANSGGAETQYF
NA,TRBD1,TRBJ1-3,TRBV20-1,TGCAGTGCTTACGACAGGGAAGGTTACACCATATATTTT,CSAYDREGYTIYF
few,NA,TRBJ2-5,TRBV13,TGTGCCAGCAGCTTCCGTTGGGGGGAAGAGACCCAGTACTTC,CASSFRWGEETQYF
few,NA,TRBJ1-3,TRBV7-9,TGTGCCAGCAGCTCAAACTCTGGAAACACCATATATTTT,CASSSNSGNTIYF
many,TRBD1,TRBJ2-7,TRBV6-1,TGTGCCAACGGACAGGGAGGATCCTACGAGCAGTACTTC,CANGQGGSYEQYF
many,NA,TRBJ2-1,TRBV29-1,TGCAGCGTCTCAATCCTGCAGAGCTCCTACAATGAGCAGTTCTTC,CSVSILQSSYNEQFF
NA,NA,TRBJ2-1,TRBV10-1,TGCGCCAGCAGTGAGTCGATCGAGCAGGCACCATTCTTC,CASSESIEQAPFF
NA,NA,TRBJ1-1,TRBV3-1,TGTGCCAGCAGCCAAGAGGGAGGGATTCACACTGAAGCTTTCTTT,CASSQEGGIHTEAFF
NA,NA,TRBJ1-6,TRBV10-1,TGCGCCAGCAGTCCTACAACGAATTCACCCCTCCACTTT,CASSPTTNSPLHF
few,NA,TRBJ1-5,TRBV30,TGTGCCTGGAGGGCCGTAGGGGGCAATCAGCCCCAGCATTTT,CAWRAVGGNQPQHF
few,TRBD1,TRBJ2-1,TRBV20-1,TGCAGTGCATCCCCGGGACAGGGGGTTTATGAGCAGTTCTTC,CSASPGQGVYEQFF
few,NA,TRBJ2-3,TRBV2,TGTGCCAGCAGTGATTCGGTCGGGGGCACAGATACGCAGTATTTT,CASSDSVGGTDTQYF
many,NA,TRBJ2-3,TRBV7-3,TGTGCCAGCAGCTTACTGGGGACAGATACGCAGTATTTT,CASSLLGTDTQYF